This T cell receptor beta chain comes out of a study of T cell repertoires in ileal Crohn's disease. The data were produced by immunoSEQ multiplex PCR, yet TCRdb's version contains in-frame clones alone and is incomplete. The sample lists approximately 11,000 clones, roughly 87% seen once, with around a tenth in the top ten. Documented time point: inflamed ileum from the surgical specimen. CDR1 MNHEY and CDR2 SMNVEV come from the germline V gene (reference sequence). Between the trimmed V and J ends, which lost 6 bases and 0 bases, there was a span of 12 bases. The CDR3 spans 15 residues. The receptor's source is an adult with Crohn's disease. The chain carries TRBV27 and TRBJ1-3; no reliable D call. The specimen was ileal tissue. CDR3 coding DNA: TGTGCCAGCAGCTTTACACGAGGCTCTGGAAACACCATATATTTT. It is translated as CASSFTRGSGNTIYF.